One sample yielded the 27 T cell receptor beta chains listed below, sequenced in a study of blood T cell repertoires in COVID-19. Data came from immunoSEQ multiplex PCR; TCRdb stores just in-frame clones and leaves some out. Altogether 180,000 or so clones are present, about 85% being singletons, with the ten largest covering roughly 1.3%. Sequencing was performed on peripheral blood. The receptors originated from a man in his sixties who had recovered from COVID-19.

V is TRBV7-9 and J is TRBJ2-2; 9 bases are a match to TRBD1. J gave up 2 bases and V 5 bases, and 3 bases lay outside the gene matches. This CDR3 is built from 15 residues. Germline loops: CDR1 SEHNR, CDR2 FQNEAQ (reference sequence). CDR3 in amino acids: CASSQGQGNTGELFF. The CDR3, as DNA: TGTGCCAGCAGCCAGGGACAGGGCAACACCGGGGAGCTGTTTTTT.

This clone was observed a handful of times. J is TRBJ1-6 and V is TRBV6-6; TRBD1 matches at 7 bases. The CDR3 has 13 amino acids. V dropped 10 bases and J dropped 9; count of bases not matched to a gene: 9. CDR1 and CDR2 (germline): MNHNY, SVGAGI (reference sequence). CDR3 nucleotide sequence: TGTGCCACCAATGACAGGGATTCTTCACCCCTCCACTTT. Its translation: CATNDRDSSPLHF.

There are a few counts of this clone. The V gene is TRBV5-4, the J gene TRBJ2-3; 12 bases fit TRBD2. Per germline, CDR1 SGHNT and CDR2 YYREEE (reference sequence). This CDR3 comprises 18 residues. The trim removed 2 bases at V and 0 bases at J, leaving 7 bases unmatched. The CDR3 region is CASSFLPGLAGSTDTQYF. CDR3 bases: TGTGCCAGCAGCTTTCTCCCCGGACTAGCGGGGAGCACAGATACGCAGTATTTT.

In DNA form, the CDR3 reads TGTGCCAGCAGCAATAACTACGAGCAGTACTTC. As protein: CASSNNYEQYF. The chain joins TRBV11-2 to TRBJ2-7; D is ambiguous. CDR3 length equals 11 residues. Germline CDR1 SGHAT, CDR2 FQNNGV. The ends were cut back, 5 bases at V and 3 bases at J, with 5 bases in the middle.

The chain couples TRBV15 to TRBJ1-1, with a tentative D call TRBD1 (6 bases). The germline gives CDR1 LNHNV, CDR2 YYDKDF (reference sequence). The CDR3 sequence is 12 residues long. Trimming took 4 bases from V and 7 from J, leaving 10 bases between them. CDR3 loop: CATSIQGFEAFF. The CDR3 DNA reads TGTGCCACCAGCATACAGGGCTTTGAAGCTTTCTTT.

This clone appeared once. The chain carries TRBV6-5 and TRBJ2-7; perhaps TRBD1 as D (5 bases). CDR3 length: 12 amino acids. Germline V gene data show CDR1 as MNHEY and CDR2 as SVGAGI. V was pared by 8 bases and J by 7 bases, with 15 bases between. The CDR3 region has the DNA TGTGCCAGCGGTAAGGGGCTGGGGGAGCAGTACTTC. Protein product: CASGKGLGEQYF.

J is TRBJ2-7 and V is TRBV5-4; the match to TRBD1 covers 7 bases. The trim removed 2 bases at V and 1 base at J, leaving 6 bases unmatched. CDR1 is SGHNT, CDR2 YYREEE, per germline (reference sequence). This CDR3 is built from 15 residues. The CDR3 DNA sequence: TGTGCCAGCAGCTTTTCCTCGGGACAGTCCTACGAGCAGTACTTC. It is translated as CASSFSSGQSYEQYF.

The chain uses TRBV7-3 and TRBJ2-7, with D unresolved. The ends were cut back, 5 bases at V and 0 bases at J, with 11 bases in the middle. The germline CDR1 and CDR2 sequences are SGHTA and FQGTGA. This CDR3 contains 14 residues. CDR3 nucleotide sequence: TGTGCCAGCAGCAAATCAGGTGCCTCCTACGAGCAGTACTTC. It is translated as CASSKSGASYEQYF.

This clone was detected once. The chain combines TRBV12-3 or TRBV12-4 with TRBJ1-6; a weak D match, TRBD1 (6 bases). The V end was cut by 7 bases, the J end by 10 bases, with 11 bases between. This CDR3 is built from 12 residues. In nucleotides, the CDR3 is TGTGCCAGCAAACAGGGCCAGTCACCCCTCCACTTT. The encoded protein is CASKQGQSPLHF.

This chain links TRBV30 with TRBJ2-5, with 9 positions matching TRBD2. J gave up 4 bases and V 4 bases, and 13 bases lay outside the gene matches. This CDR3 is 16 amino acids long. Germline V gene lookup returns CDR1 GTSNPN and CDR2 SVGIG (reference sequence). The CDR3 sequence: CAWKVAGAAVLETQYF. The CDR3 coding sequence is TGTGCCTGGAAAGTAGCGGGGGCCGCTGTTCTAGAGACCCAGTACTTC.

This chain uses TRBV4-1 with TRBJ2-3, with TRBD1 matching 9 bases. V dropped 0 bases and J dropped 4; count of bases not matched to a gene: 11. Germline loops: CDR1 MGHRA, CDR2 YSYEKL. This CDR3 has 18 residues. CDR3 amino acids: CASSQEGAGTGLSDTQYF. The DNA for the CDR3 is TGCGCCAGCAGCCAAGAGGGGGCCGGGACAGGGCTCTCAGATACGCAGTATTTT.

The V call is TRBV10-3, the J call TRBJ1-2, with 7 bases that match TRBD1. The CDR3 is made up of 16 amino acids. Germline V lookup: CDR1 ENHRY, CDR2 SYGVKD. V was clipped by 3 bases and J by 4 bases; unmatched bases: 11. The CDR3 DNA reads TGTGCCATCAGTGACCTTGCCGGGACAGACTCCTATGGCTACACCTTC. Translating gives CAISDLAGTDSYGYTF.

The gene calls are TRBV7-6 and TRBJ2-6, with TRBD2 as a possible D gene (6 bases). The CDR3 contains 17 residues. V lost 1 base and J 0 bases, leaving 10 bases between the germline ends. Germline CDR1 and CDR2: SGHVS and FNYEAQ. The CDR3 bases are TGTGCCAGCAGCTTAGGGGACTCATTCTCTGGGGCCAACGTCCTGACTTTC. Encoded protein: CASSLGDSFSGANVLTF.

V gene TRBV7-2 combines with J gene TRBJ2-7; TRBD1 agrees at 9 bases. The J segment lost 0 bases and the V segment lost 0 bases, leaving 9 bases of the junction unmatched. The CDR3 is made up of 18 amino acids. Germline loops: CDR1 SGHTA, CDR2 FQGNSA. The CDR3 DNA reads as TGTGCCAGCAGCTTAGCGGGAACCGGGACAGGGCGCTCCTACGAGCAGTACTTC. Its protein product is CASSLAGTGTGRSYEQYF.

V gene TRBV6-5 combines with J gene TRBJ1-1; D call uncertain. CDR1 MNHEY and CDR2 SVGAGI come from the germline V gene. V dropped 4 bases and J dropped 1 base, with 13 bases sitting between them. The CDR3 is 15 residues long. CDR3 DNA: TGTGCCAGCAGTTCTCATGGCAGGCAGAACACTGAAGCTTTCTTT. Translating it yields CASSSHGRQNTEAFF.

The chain links TRBV30 to TRBJ2-6; D is unresolved. CDR3 length equals 13 residues. V shed 4 bases and J shed 4 bases, with 8 bases lying between them. CDR1 GTSNPN and CDR2 SVGIG come from the germline V gene (reference sequence). The CDR3 DNA follows: TGTGCCTGGACCTGGGCGGGGGCCAACGTCCTGACTTTC. Its protein is CAWTWAGANVLTF.

The chain links TRBV7-2 to TRBJ2-7; D gene uncertain. Trimming removed 5 bases from V and 0 bases from J, with 8 bases in between. Germline V gives CDR1 SGHTA, CDR2 FQGNSA. CDR3 length: 13 amino acids. The CDR3 protein is CASSPQHSYEQYF. The CDR3 DNA sequence: TGTGCCAGCAGCCCACAGCACTCCTACGAGCAGTACTTC.

The genes are TRBV18 and TRBJ2-5; D not resolved. This CDR3 region has 11 residues. The V gene's germline CDR1 is KGHSH and CDR2 LQKENI. Trimming removed 6 bases from V and 2 bases from J, with 4 bases in between. CDR3 loop: CASSSQETQYF. CDR3 in DNA: TGTGCCAGCTCCTCTCAAGAGACCCAGTACTTC.

This sequence joins TRBV10-3 and TRBJ1-1; maybe TRBD1 (6 bases). The CDR3 is 14 amino acids. Germline V gives CDR1 ENHRY, CDR2 SYGVKD. V dropped 6 bases and J dropped 2 bases, with 13 bases sitting between them. The CDR3 region has the DNA TGTGCCATCAGGCCCCGGACAGTCAACACTGAAGCTTTCTTT. Translation: CAIRPRTVNTEAFF.

In nucleotides, the CDR3 is TGCGCCAGCAGCCGCGGGGGACTAGCGGGGACTGGCACAGATACGCAGTATTTT. It encodes CASSRGGLAGTGTDTQYF. V usage is TRBV5-1 and J usage is TRBJ2-3; 13 nucleotides agree with TRBD2. After removal of 4 bases from V and 1 base from J, the junction contained 9 bases not matched to a gene. Germline V gene lookup returns CDR1 SGHRS and CDR2 YFSETQ. This CDR3 has 18 amino acids.

The CDR3: CASSHESSSYNEQFF. Written as DNA, the CDR3 is TGCGCCAGCAGCCACGAGTCAAGCTCCTACAATGAGCAGTTCTTC. The chain is built from TRBV10-2 and TRBJ2-1; D gene uncertain. CDR3 length: 15 amino acids. The V end lost 6 bases, the J end lost 0 bases, and 12 bases lay between the germline ends. The germline CDR1 and CDR2 sequences are WSHSY and SAAADI.

V and J are TRBV11-2 and TRBJ1-2; D remains unclear. Germline V gene data show CDR1 as SGHAT and CDR2 as FQNNGV. CDR3 length: 14 residues. V was clipped by 1 base and J by 4 bases, with 10 bases between them. CDR3 nucleotides: TGTGCCAGCAGCTTAGTTCTAGGAAGCTATGGCTACACCTTC. Translating gives CASSLVLGSYGYTF.

The chain has TRBV21-1 and TRBJ2-7; the D segment call TRBD2 is taken from the table without a DNA check. TRBV21-1 is classified as a pseudogene. The CDR3 consists of 10 residues. CDR3 sequence: CASTTGEQYF. CDR3 nucleotide sequence: TGTGCCAGCACCACGGGAGAGCAGTACTTC.

CDR3 protein: CASSQLGLAVTDTQYF. The CDR3 DNA reads as TGTGCCAGCAGCCAATTGGGACTAGCAGTGACAGATACGCAGTATTTT. The chain has TRBV14 and TRBJ2-3; 9 nucleotides agree with TRBD2. With V trimmed by 2 bases and J by 3 bases, 6 bases remained unmatched. This CDR3 has 16 residues. CDR1 and CDR2 from the germline V gene are SGHDN and FVKESK.

This clone has a single count. The chain recombines TRBV24-1 with TRBJ1-5; the D is unclear. The germline V gene encodes CDR1 KGHDR and CDR2 SFDVKD. The CDR3 loop spans 13 amino acids. The V and J ends lost 7 bases and 4 bases respectively, with 10 bases between them. The CDR3 DNA follows: TGTGCCACCAGAGGAGATCCAAATCAGCCCCAGCATTTT. Translation: CATRGDPNQPQHF.

This clone appeared a few times. This chain joins TRBV6-2 or TRBV6-3 and TRBJ1-1; D may be TRBD1 (6 bases). Germline V CDR1 and CDR2: MNHEY, SVGEGT. The CDR3 spans 17 residues. Trimming cost V 6 bases and J 5 bases, with 25 bases left between them. The DNA of the CDR3 is TGTGCCAGCAGCCCTTTCCAGCCTCAGGGGAGAGGAACTGAAGCTTTCTTT. It translates to CASSPFQPQGRGTEAFF.

V usage is TRBV5-4 and J usage is TRBJ1-1; the match to TRBD1 covers 7 bases. The CDR3 has 15 residues. Trimming took 4 bases from V and 2 from J; bases not matched to a gene: 8. Germline V gives CDR1 SGHNT, CDR2 YYREEE (reference sequence). CDR3 coding DNA: TGTGCCAGCAGCAAGACGGGACAGAAAAACACTGAAGCTTTCTTT. Translated, it gives CASSKTGQKNTEAFF.